What follows are 18 T cell receptor beta chains derived from one specimen sequenced in a study of human T cells and chemical hapten exposure. TCRdb ran MiXCR on the RACE reads and lists one entry per CDR3 protein. The sample has 130,000 or so distinct CDR3 sequences, roughly 9.5% seen once. Time point reported: healthy volunteer bleed at 2 weeks. Before extraction, the whole blood was not fractionated, and total RNA was taken from it. The sequenced sample consisted of whole blood. The source is a male donor in good health. Some clones in this sample may be carry-over from other donors' samples.

This rearrangement joins TRBV19 to TRBJ1-2; D is ambiguous. The germline gives CDR1 LNHDA, CDR2 SQIVND (reference sequence). CDR3 length: 15 residues. The V end lost 3 bases, the J end lost 8 bases, and 19 bases lay between the germline ends. The CDR3 loop reads CASSMAQTLNRGYTF. The CDR3, as DNA: TGTGCCAGTAGTATGGCTCAGACTCTCAATCGGGGCTACACCTTC.

This clonotype was recorded at least ten times. The genes are TRBV12-3 or TRBV12-4 and TRBJ1-6; D may be TRBD1 (6 bases). The CDR3 is made up of 15 amino acids. Trimming removed 6 bases at V and 0 bases at J, with 9 bases between. In DNA, the CDR3 is TGTGCCAGCAGAACAGGGTCCTCCTATAATTCACCCCTCCACTTT. This translates into CASRTGSSYNSPLHF.

This clonotype came up many times. The chain recombines TRBV4-3 with TRBJ2-5; D gene unclear. The germline V gene has CDR1 LGHNA and CDR2 YSLEER. This CDR3 spans 14 amino acids. Trimming removed 0 bases at V and 5 bases at J, with 10 bases between. This CDR3 is CASSQEGRQETQYF. For the CDR3, the DNA is TGCGCCAGCAGCCAAGAAGGCCGGCAGGAGACCCAGTACTTC.

The sample holds a few counts of this clonotype. The chain carries TRBV11-2 and TRBJ2-5; D is possibly TRBD1 (5 bases). This CDR3 has 13 residues. Germline V CDR1 and CDR2: SGHAT, FQNNGV. V lost 3 bases, J lost 5 bases, and 10 bases lay in between. CDR3 nucleotide sequence: TGTGCCAGCAGCTTTCAGGGTTGGGAGACCCAGTACTTC. Its protein is CASSFQGWETQYF.

This chain connects TRBV3-1 to TRBJ2-2, with 12 positions matching TRBD2. This CDR3 contains 15 residues. Germline V gives CDR1 LGHDT, CDR2 YNNKEL (reference sequence). After removal of 8 bases from V and 3 bases from J, the junction contained 4 bases not matched to a gene. The CDR3 sequence is CASRRTSGDTGELFF. The CDR3 region has the DNA TGTGCCAGCCGTCGGACTAGCGGGGACACCGGGGAGCTGTTTTTT.

This clonotype has at least ten counts. The CDR3 DNA sequence: TGCGCCAGCAGCCACCCGGGACAGGGGAGCTACGAGCAGTACTTC. Translated, it gives CASSHPGQGSYEQYF. The rearrangement joins TRBV4-3 to TRBJ2-7; 10 bases map to TRBD1. The CDR3 contains 15 residues. Trimming removed 3 bases from V and 3 bases from J; junction bases left unmatched: 5. Per germline, CDR1 LGHNA and CDR2 YSLEER.

This clonotype was seen a handful of times. The J gene is TRBJ2-1, the V gene TRBV12-3 or TRBV12-4; 7 bases line up with TRBD1. The CDR3 covers 15 residues. Trimming removed 5 bases from V and 8 bases from J; junction bases left unmatched: 12. CDR3 protein: CASSEPGQRGDEQFF. CDR3 bases: TGTGCCAGCAGTGAACCGGGACAGCGAGGGGATGAGCAGTTCTTC.

This clonotype was picked up many times. The chain has TRBV6-4 and TRBJ2-7, with 7 nucleotides matching TRBD2. J lost 1 base, V lost 4 bases, and 13 bases had no gene match. The CDR3 totals 17 residues. Germline V lookup: CDR1 MRHNA, CDR2 SNTAGT. The CDR3 DNA follows: TGTGCCAGCAGTGGTCACCCCGGGGGGACGGGTTCCTACGAGCAGTACTTC. Translating it yields CASSGHPGGTGSYEQYF.

This clonotype was observed a handful of times. V usage is TRBV3-1 and J usage is TRBJ2-5; D may be TRBD1 or TRBD2 (6 bases each). Trimming removed 3 bases at V and 1 base at J, with 12 bases between. CDR1 and CDR2 from the germline V gene are LGHDT and YNNKEL (reference sequence). CDR3 length: 15 amino acids. CDR3 in amino acids: CASSQAGHFQETQYF. In nucleotides, the CDR3 is TGTGCCAGCAGCCAGGCGGGACATTTCCAAGAGACCCAGTACTTC.

This clonotype appeared a few times. The chain carries TRBV18 and TRBJ2-4; TRBD2 matches 7 bases. Germline V gives CDR1 KGHSH, CDR2 LQKENI. There are 19 residues in the CDR3. With V trimmed by 0 bases and J by 1 base, 12 bases remained unmatched. CDR3 in amino acids: CASSPPLAGAPPAKNIQYF. In DNA form, the CDR3 reads TGTGCCAGCTCACCACCGCTCGCGGGAGCCCCCCCTGCCAAAAACATTCAGTACTTC.

This clonotype was seen only a few times. The rearrangement links TRBV20-1 to TRBJ2-1; the match to TRBD2 covers 10 bases. V shed 3 bases and J 3 bases; nucleotides not matched to a gene: 11. Germline lookup yields CDR1 DFQATT and CDR2 SNEGSKA (reference sequence). This CDR3 has 17 residues. The chain's CDR3 is CSARQAGGPHGYNEQFF. CDR3 bases: TGCAGTGCTAGGCAAGCGGGGGGGCCCCATGGCTACAATGAGCAGTTCTTC.

This clonotype turned up a few times. The rearrangement links TRBV6-5 to TRBJ1-2, with TRBD1 matching 7 bases. V dropped 5 bases and J dropped 8; count of bases not matched to a gene: 11. This CDR3 contains 14 residues. CDR1 MNHEY and CDR2 SVGAGI come from the germline V gene. In nucleotides, the CDR3 is TGTGCCAGCAGTCGGGGACAGTCTCTATACGGCTACACCTTC. Encoded protein: CASSRGQSLYGYTF.

This chain joins TRBV4-2 and TRBJ2-1; 8 bases are a match to TRBD2. The trim removed 1 base at V and 7 bases at J, leaving 9 bases unmatched. Germline lookup yields CDR1 LGHNA and CDR2 YNFKEQ. The CDR3 is made up of 16 amino acids. The CDR3 spells CASSQVGTSMRNEQFF. CDR3 bases: TGTGCCAGCAGCCAAGTGGGGACTAGTATGCGGAATGAGCAGTTCTTC.

This clonotype showed up just a few times. The chain couples TRBV7-9 to TRBJ1-5; 7 bases line up with TRBD1. The germline V gene has CDR1 SEHNR and CDR2 FQNEAQ (reference sequence). The J segment lost 2 bases and the V segment lost 2 bases, leaving 6 bases of the junction unmatched. The CDR3 is 16 residues long. DNA of the CDR3: TGTGCCAGCAGCTTAAGTACAGGGGCTGGCAATCAGCCCCAGCATTTT. Residues: CASSLSTGAGNQPQHF.

This clonotype was counted many times. The V and J genes are TRBV19 and TRBJ2-5, with TRBD2 identical over 11 bases. CDR3 length: 15 residues. Germline lookup yields CDR1 LNHDA and CDR2 SQIVND (reference sequence). Unmatched junction bases numbered 6, after V lost 4 bases and J lost 5 bases. The CDR3 loop reads CASSSTSGSLETQYF. The CDR3 DNA sequence: TGTGCCAGTAGTAGCACTAGCGGGAGTTTGGAGACCCAGTACTTC.

This clonotype has a handful of counts. The chain links TRBV27 to TRBJ2-7; D is perhaps TRBD1 (5 bases). The CDR3 is 15 residues long. V lost 3 bases, J lost 6 bases, and 18 bases lay in between. Germline V lookup: CDR1 MNHEY, CDR2 SMNVEV (reference sequence). The CDR3 reads CASSFIVGQFSEQYF. CDR3 sequence (DNA): TGTGCCAGCAGTTTTATAGTGGGGCAATTTAGCGAGCAGTACTTC.

This clonotype was detected only a few times. An end of the junction differs from the germline gene, which may be a read error. The rearrangement uses TRBV11-2 and TRBJ2-1; D is unclear. The CDR3 covers 13 residues. Germline V gene sequence: CDR1 SGHAT, CDR2 FQNNGV. In DNA form, the CDR3 reads TGTGCCAGCAGCCTGTTTCTGCAGGACCCATGTTACTTC. Its protein is CASSLFLQDPCYF.

This clonotype was seen only a few times. J is TRBJ2-1 and V is TRBV30, with a weak D call TRBD2 (6 bases). Trimming left V 2 bases short and J 3 bases short, with 11 bases between. The length of the CDR3 is 14 residues. Germline-derived CDR1 and CDR2 are GTSNPN and SVGIG (reference sequence). In nucleotides, the CDR3 is TGTGCCTGGAGTACCGGGACTGTCTACAATGAGCAGTTCTTC. It translates to CAWSTGTVYNEQFF.